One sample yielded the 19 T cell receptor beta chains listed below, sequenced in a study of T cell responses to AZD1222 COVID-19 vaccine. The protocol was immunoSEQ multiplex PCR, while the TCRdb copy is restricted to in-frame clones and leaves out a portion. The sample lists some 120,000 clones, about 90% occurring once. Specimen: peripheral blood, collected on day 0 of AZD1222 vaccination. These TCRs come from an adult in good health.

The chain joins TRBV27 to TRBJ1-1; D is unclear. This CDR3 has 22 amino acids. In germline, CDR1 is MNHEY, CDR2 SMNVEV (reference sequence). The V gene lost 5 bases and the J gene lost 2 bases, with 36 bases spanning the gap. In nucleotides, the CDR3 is TGTGCCAGCAGTCCTGAAAGTTGGAGGGCAACCTTGGGCCTCAATAAAAACACTGAAGCTTTCTTT. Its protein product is CASSPESWRATLGLNKNTEAFF.

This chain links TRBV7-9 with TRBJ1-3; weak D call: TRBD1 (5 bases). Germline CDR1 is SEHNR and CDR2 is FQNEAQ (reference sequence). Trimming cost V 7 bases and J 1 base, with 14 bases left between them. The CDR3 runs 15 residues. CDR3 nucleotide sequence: TGTGCCAGCATTTTCAGGGAGGGGTCTGGAAACACCATATATTTT. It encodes CASIFREGSGNTIYF.

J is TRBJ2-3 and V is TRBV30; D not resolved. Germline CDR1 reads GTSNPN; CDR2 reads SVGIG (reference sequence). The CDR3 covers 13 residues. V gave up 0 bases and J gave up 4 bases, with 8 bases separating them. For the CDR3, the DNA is TGTGCCTGGAGTGTAAGGTGGGCAGATACGCAGTATTTT. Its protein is CAWSVRWADTQYF.

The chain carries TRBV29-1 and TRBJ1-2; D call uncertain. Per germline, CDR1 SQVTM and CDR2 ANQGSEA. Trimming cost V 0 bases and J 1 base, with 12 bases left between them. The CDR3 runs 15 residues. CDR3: CSVEEGMVLNYGYTF. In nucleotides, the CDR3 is TGCAGCGTTGAAGAGGGGATGGTTCTTAACTATGGCTACACCTTC.

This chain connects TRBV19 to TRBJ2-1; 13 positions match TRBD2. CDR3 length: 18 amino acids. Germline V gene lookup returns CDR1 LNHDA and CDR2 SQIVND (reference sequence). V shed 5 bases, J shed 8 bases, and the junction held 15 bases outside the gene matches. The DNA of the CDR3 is TGTGCCAGTAGTGTTCTACCGTGGACTAGCGGGAGTAGTGATGAGCAGTTCTTC. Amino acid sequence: CASSVLPWTSGSSDEQFF.

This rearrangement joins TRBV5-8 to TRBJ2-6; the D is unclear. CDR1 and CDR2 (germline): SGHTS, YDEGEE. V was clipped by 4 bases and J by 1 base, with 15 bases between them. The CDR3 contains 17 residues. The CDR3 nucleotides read TGTGCCAGCAGCAAACAGACGGTGATTTCTGGGGCCAACGTCCTGACTTTC. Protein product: CASSKQTVISGANVLTF.

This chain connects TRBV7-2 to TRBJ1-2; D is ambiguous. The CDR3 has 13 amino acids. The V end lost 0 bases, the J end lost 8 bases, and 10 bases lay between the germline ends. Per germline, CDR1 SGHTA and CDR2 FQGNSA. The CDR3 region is CASSLAVGGGYTF. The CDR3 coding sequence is TGTGCCAGCAGCTTAGCGGTTGGCGGCGGCTACACCTTC.

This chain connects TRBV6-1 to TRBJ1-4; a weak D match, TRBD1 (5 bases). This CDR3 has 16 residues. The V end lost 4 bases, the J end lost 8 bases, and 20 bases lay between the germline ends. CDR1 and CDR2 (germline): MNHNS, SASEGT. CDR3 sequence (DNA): TGTGCCAGCAGTGGTTTTGACAGTTCCTCGAGAGAAAAACTGTTTTTT. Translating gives CASSGFDSSSREKLFF.

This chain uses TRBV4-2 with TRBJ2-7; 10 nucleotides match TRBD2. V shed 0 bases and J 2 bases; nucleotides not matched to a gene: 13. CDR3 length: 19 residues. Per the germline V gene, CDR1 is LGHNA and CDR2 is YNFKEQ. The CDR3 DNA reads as TGTGCCAGCAGCCAAGAAGGGTTAGCCGGGACTAGCGTTACCTACGAGCAGTACTTC. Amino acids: CASSQEGLAGTSVTYEQYF.

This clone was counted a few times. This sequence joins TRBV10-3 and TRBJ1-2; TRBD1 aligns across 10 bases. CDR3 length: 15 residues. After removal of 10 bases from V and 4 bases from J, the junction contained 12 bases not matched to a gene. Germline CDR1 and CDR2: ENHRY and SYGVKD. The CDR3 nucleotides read TGTGCCACCCTTCTCCAGGACAGGGGGATCTATGGCTACACCTTC. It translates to CATLLQDRGIYGYTF.

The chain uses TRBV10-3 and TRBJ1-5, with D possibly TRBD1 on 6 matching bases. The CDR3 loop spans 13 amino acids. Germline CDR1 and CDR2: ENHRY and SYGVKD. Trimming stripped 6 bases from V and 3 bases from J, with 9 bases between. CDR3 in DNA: TGTGCCATCAGGTCAGGGGACAATCAGCCCCAGCATTTT. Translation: CAIRSGDNQPQHF.

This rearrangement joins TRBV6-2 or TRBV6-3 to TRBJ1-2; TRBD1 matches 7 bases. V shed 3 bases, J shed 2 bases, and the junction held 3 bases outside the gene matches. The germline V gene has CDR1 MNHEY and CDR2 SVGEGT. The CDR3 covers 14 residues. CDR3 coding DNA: TGTGCCAGCAGTTATCTAGGGGGCAACTATGGCTACACCTTC. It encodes CASSYLGGNYGYTF.

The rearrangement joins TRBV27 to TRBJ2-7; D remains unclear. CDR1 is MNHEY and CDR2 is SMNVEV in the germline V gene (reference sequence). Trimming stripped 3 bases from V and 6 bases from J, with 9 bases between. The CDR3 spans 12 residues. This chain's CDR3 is CASSFATGEQYF. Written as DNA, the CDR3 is TGTGCCAGCAGTTTCGCGACCGGCGAGCAGTACTTC.

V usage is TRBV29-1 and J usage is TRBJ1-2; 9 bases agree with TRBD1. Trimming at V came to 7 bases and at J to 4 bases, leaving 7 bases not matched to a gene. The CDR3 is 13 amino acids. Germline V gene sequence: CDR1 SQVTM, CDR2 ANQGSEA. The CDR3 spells CSAWDREFYGYTF. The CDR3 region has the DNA TGCAGCGCCTGGGACAGGGAATTCTATGGCTACACCTTC.

The CDR3 reads CAISEGLTEAFF. The DNA for the CDR3 is TGTGCCATCAGTGAAGGGTTGACTGAAGCTTTCTTT. This chain uses TRBV10-3 with TRBJ1-1; no clear D. This CDR3 contains 12 residues. Germline loops: CDR1 ENHRY, CDR2 SYGVKD. Trimming stripped 3 bases from V and 5 bases from J, with 7 bases between.

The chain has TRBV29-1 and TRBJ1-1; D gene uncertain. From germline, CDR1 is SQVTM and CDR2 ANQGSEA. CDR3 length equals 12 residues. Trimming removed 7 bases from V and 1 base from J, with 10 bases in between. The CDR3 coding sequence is TGCAGCGCTGGGATGGCGAACACTGAAGCTTTCTTT. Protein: CSAGMANTEAFF.

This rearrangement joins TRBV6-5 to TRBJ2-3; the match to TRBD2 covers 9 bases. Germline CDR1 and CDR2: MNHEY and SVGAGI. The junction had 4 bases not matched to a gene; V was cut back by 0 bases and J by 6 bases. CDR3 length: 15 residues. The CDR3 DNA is TGTGCCAGCAGTTACTCGGCGGGAGGGCCGGATACGCAGTATTTT. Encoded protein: CASSYSAGGPDTQYF.

DNA for the CDR3: TGTGCCAGCAGGAGTCTAGCCGCCTACGAGCAGTACTTC. Residues: CASRSLAAYEQYF. The rearrangement joins TRBV6-5 to TRBJ2-7, with D perhaps matching TRBD2 (5 bases). The ends were cut back, 6 bases at V and 2 bases at J, with 11 bases in the middle. This CDR3 spans 13 amino acids. The germline CDR1 and CDR2 sequences are MNHEY and SVGAGI.

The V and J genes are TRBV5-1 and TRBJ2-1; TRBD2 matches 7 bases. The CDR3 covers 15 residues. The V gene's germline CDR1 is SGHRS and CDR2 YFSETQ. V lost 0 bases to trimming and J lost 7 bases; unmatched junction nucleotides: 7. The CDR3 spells CASSLVISGGNEQFF. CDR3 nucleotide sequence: TGCGCCAGCAGCTTGGTAATATCCGGGGGGAATGAGCAGTTCTTC.